A single sample is the source of the 14 T cell receptor beta chains below, sequenced in a study of T cells in Graves' hyperthyroidism and ophthalmopathy. What was amplified from RNA transcripts were TCR beta CDR3 regions. The study used the HTBI primer set for a first-round RT-PCR of the TCR CDR3. TCRdb called the multiplex PCR reads again in MiXCR, with one record for every CDR3 protein. The sample holds over 200,000 distinct CDR3 sequences, around 18% seen once. The specimen was blood. Receptors originate from a man aged 40-55 years with Graves' hyperthyroidism.

This clonotype was counted at least ten times. The rearrangement uses TRBV5-1 and TRBJ2-3, with 9 positions matching TRBD2. CDR1 and CDR2 (germline): SGHRS, YFSETQ. CDR3 size: 14 residues. Unmatched junction bases numbered 1, after V lost 5 bases and J lost 0 bases. Written as DNA, the CDR3 is TGCGCCAGCAGGCGGGGGGGGAGCACAGATACGCAGTATTTT. Translating it yields CASRRGGSTDTQYF.

This clonotype has more than one count but fewer than ten. This sequence joins TRBV4-2 and TRBJ1-5, with TRBD1 matching 8 bases. Germline CDR1 reads LGHNA; CDR2 reads YNFKEQ. The V and J ends lost 4 bases and 8 bases, in that order; junction bases with no gene match: 10. This CDR3 comprises 15 residues. CDR3 region: CASSREDRGGKPQHF. CDR3 nucleotides: TGTGCCAGCAGCCGGGAAGACAGGGGAGGTAAGCCCCAGCATTTT.

As regards this clonotype: Possible read error: a much larger clone is one base away. DNA of the CDR3: TGTGCCAGCGGTTACCAGGACAGCCTTGGAAACACCATATATTTT. This encodes CASGYQDSLGNTIYF. The genes are TRBV2 and TRBJ1-3; a possible D gene is TRBD1 (6 bases). The CDR3 runs to 15 residues. With 8 bases removed from V and 3 bases from J, the gap between germline ends came to 17 bases. Germline V lookup: CDR1 SNHLY, CDR2 FYNNEI.

A note on this clonotype: Just one base apart from a much larger clone, this may be a read error. The chain's CDR3 is CASSVRQHQETQYF. The CDR3, as DNA: TGTGCCAGCAGCGTTAGACAGCACCAAGAGACCCAGTACTTC. The chain combines TRBV11-2 with TRBJ2-5; perhaps TRBD1 as D (5 bases). The CDR3 has 14 residues. CDR1 SGHAT and CDR2 FQNNGV come from the germline V gene. V dropped 5 bases and J dropped 0 bases, with 10 bases sitting between them.

There are many counts of this clonotype. The chain employs TRBV7-9 and TRBJ2-7, with D hard to call. CDR1 and CDR2 from the germline V gene are SEHNR and FQNEAQ (reference sequence). V was clipped by 3 bases and J by 3 bases, with 15 bases between them. CDR3 length: 15 amino acids. The CDR3 here is CASSFGLQPVYEQYF. DNA of the CDR3: TGTGCCAGCAGCTTCGGATTACAGCCAGTCTACGAGCAGTACTTC.

This clonotype was counted many times. The CDR3 protein is CASSLASGETQYF. The CDR3 bases are TGTGCCAGCAGCTTAGCGTCGGGGGAGACCCAGTACTTC. The J gene is TRBJ2-5, the V gene TRBV7-2, with D possibly matching TRBD2 (5 bases). The CDR3 covers 13 residues. Looked up from germline, CDR1 is SGHTA and CDR2 is FQGNSA. V lost 0 bases to trimming and J lost 5 bases, with 7 bases between them. The full variable domain, in which reference TRBV7-2 and TRBJ2-5 provide the parts outside the CDR3, is GAGVSQSPSNKVTEKGKDVELRCDPISGHTALYWYRQSLGQGLEFLIYFQGNSAPDKSGLPSDRFSAERTGGSVSTLTIQRTQQEDSAVYLCASSLASGETQYFGPGTRLLVL.

The chain carries TRBV6-1 and TRBJ1-2; D is unresolved. The germline V gene encodes CDR1 MNHNS and CDR2 SASEGT. Trimming stripped 5 bases from V and 13 bases from J, with 20 bases between. The CDR3 is made up of 13 amino acids. The CDR3 DNA sequence: TGTGCCAGCAGTTTGGACGGAATGAGGGCTTCCACCTTC. Protein: CASSLDGMRASTF.

In its sample, this clonotype was seen many times. The chain carries TRBV28 and TRBJ1-3; D ambiguous. V gave up 4 bases and J gave up 0 bases, with 10 bases separating them. The CDR3 spans 15 residues. CDR1 and CDR2 (germline): MDHEN, SYDVKM. Here the CDR3 reads CASSSPSLSGNTIYF. The CDR3 DNA follows: TGTGCCAGCAGTTCCCCATCCCTCTCTGGAAACACCATATATTTT.

This clonotype came up many times. The chain couples TRBV27 to TRBJ2-1, with TRBD2 identical over 8 bases. Germline V gene data show CDR1 as MNHEY and CDR2 as SMNVEV (reference sequence). With 6 bases clipped from V and 8 bases from J, the junction kept 6 bases outside the gene matches. CDR3 size: 13 residues. The CDR3 DNA reads as TGTGCCAGCAGCCCACTAGCGGCGGATGAGCAGTTCTTC. Amino acid sequence: CASSPLAADEQFF.

This clonotype was recorded many times. The rearrangement uses TRBV7-2 and TRBJ2-5; 15 nucleotides match TRBD2. Germline V gene data show CDR1 as SGHTA and CDR2 as FQGNSA. This CDR3 has 17 residues. J gave up 1 base and V 1 base, and 1 base lay outside the gene matches. As DNA, the CDR3 is TGTGCCAGCAGCTTAGAGGGACTAGCGGGGGGCCAAGAGACCCAGTACTTC. This encodes CASSLEGLAGGQETQYF.

This clonotype occurred many times. The chain has TRBV6-4 and TRBJ1-2; tentatively, D is TRBD1 (6 bases). In germline, CDR1 is MRHNA, CDR2 SNTAGT. Trimming pared 7 bases from V and 7 bases from J, leaving 16 bases between. The CDR3 consists of 13 residues. The CDR3 DNA is TGTGCCAGCACCATAACAGGGACGTCTGGCTACACCTTC. It specifies CASTITGTSGYTF.

This chain joins TRBV15 and TRBJ1-4; TRBD1 matches at 7 bases. Germline V gives CDR1 LNHNV, CDR2 YYDKDF (reference sequence). Trimming at V came to 0 bases and at J to 8 bases, leaving 18 bases not matched to a gene. The length of the CDR3 is 19 residues. CDR3: CATSRDIGTANPEEEKLFF. In nucleotides, the CDR3 is TGTGCCACCAGCAGAGATATCGGGACAGCTAACCCGGAGGAGGAAAAACTGTTTTTT.

The table lists this clonotype with many counts. The chain carries TRBV20-1 and TRBJ2-7, with 7 bases that match TRBD1. V shed 2 bases and J 4 bases; nucleotides not matched to a gene: 5. The CDR3 runs to 13 residues. Germline lookup yields CDR1 DFQATT and CDR2 SNEGSKA (reference sequence). The DNA for the CDR3 is TGCAGTGCTAGATCGACAGGGAGATACGAGCAGTACTTC. As protein: CSARSTGRYEQYF.

This clonotype was observed many times. J is TRBJ1-1 and V is TRBV20-1; 7 positions agree with TRBD1. V gave up 8 bases and J gave up 0 bases; unmatched junction bases: 15. This CDR3 region has 16 residues. The germline V gene encodes CDR1 DFQATT and CDR2 SNEGSKA (reference sequence). The CDR3: CSPTSGTDFLNTEAFF. DNA for the CDR3: TGCAGTCCTACATCCGGGACAGATTTTTTGAACACTGAAGCTTTCTTT.